What follows are 6 T cell receptor beta chains derived from one specimen sequenced in a study of CD8 T cells in Susac syndrome. Random hexamers primed reverse transcription of about 0.5 to 1 ug RNA. TCRdb processed the immunoSEQ multiplex PCR reads anew with MiXCR; each CDR3 protein has one entry. The sample holds about 250,000 distinct CDR3 sequences; roughly 95% are singletons and the top ten take around 0.067%. The sequencing sample was made of CD4+ T cells from PBMCs. The receptors here all came from a human donor with multiple sclerosis.

This clonotype was seen only once. V and J are TRBV6-5 and TRBJ2-2; D not certain. CDR1 and CDR2 (germline): MNHEY, SVGAGI. CDR3 size: 15 residues. V was pared by 5 bases and J by 0 bases, with 10 bases between. In DNA, the CDR3 is TGTGCCAGCAGTCTCGAAGCGACGAACACCGGGGAGCTGTTTTTT. This translates into CASSLEATNTGELFF.

The chain has TRBV9 and TRBJ2-2, with D perhaps matching TRBD2 (6 bases). This CDR3 has 18 amino acids. V lost 0 bases, J lost 9 bases, and 24 bases lay in between. Germline V lookup: CDR1 SGDLS, CDR2 YYNGEE. CDR3 sequence: CASSVDPTGSAQGRELFF. In DNA, the CDR3 is TGTGCCAGCAGCGTAGATCCGACCGGGAGCGCTCAGGGAAGGGAGCTGTTTTTT.

This chain joins TRBV5-6 and TRBJ1-3; a weak D match, TRBD1 (5 bases). This CDR3 spans 14 amino acids. In germline, CDR1 is SGHDT, CDR2 YYEEEE. Trimming took 1 base from V and 4 from J, leaving 9 bases between them. The CDR3 sequence: CASSLWGPGNTIYF. The DNA for the CDR3 is TGTGCCAGCAGCTTGTGGGGCCCCGGAAACACCATATATTTT.

The V call is TRBV9, the J call TRBJ2-3; 10 bases map to TRBD2. The V gene's germline CDR1 is SGDLS and CDR2 YYNGEE. The CDR3 covers 12 residues. The V segment lost 3 bases and the J segment 10 bases; nucleotides outside the gene matches: 2. CDR3 amino acids: CASSEGTSAQYF. The CDR3 DNA is TGTGCCAGCAGCGAGGGGACTAGCGCGCAGTATTTT.

The rearrangement uses TRBV3-1 and TRBJ2-5; 10 bases map to TRBD2. Germline V gene sequence: CDR1 LGHDT, CDR2 YNNKEL (reference sequence). Trimming took 2 bases from V and 4 from J; bases not matched to a gene: 4. The CDR3 contains 15 residues. For the CDR3, the DNA is TGTGCCAGCAGCCAACTAGCGGGAGATGCAGAGACCCAGTACTTC. Translating it yields CASSQLAGDAETQYF.

V usage is TRBV7-7 and J usage is TRBJ2-6; the D is unclear. The CDR3 extends over 15 amino acids. Germline loops: CDR1 SSHAT, CDR2 FNYEAQ (reference sequence). V was trimmed by 2 bases and J by 0 bases, leaving 5 bases between them. The CDR3 region has the DNA TGTGCCAGCAGCTTAACGGACTCTGGGGCCAACGTCCTGACTTTC. Encoded protein: CASSLTDSGANVLTF.